Shown below are 12 T cell receptor beta chains from a single sample sequenced in a study of T cell responses to AZD1222 COVID-19 vaccine. Measured with immunoSEQ multiplex PCR; TCRdb has only the in-frame clones, and not every one. Here the sample spans over 100,000 clones, 84% being singletons. Sequenced here: peripheral blood, sampled on day 0 of AZD1222 vaccination. The source of these receptors is an adult in good health.

This clone was found once. V usage is TRBV6-1 and J usage is TRBJ1-3; tentatively, D is TRBD1 (6 bases). The CDR3 is 15 residues long. Germline V gene sequence: CDR1 MNHNS, CDR2 SASEGT. The V end lost 3 bases, the J end lost 1 base, and 10 bases lay between the germline ends. The CDR3 sequence: CASSETTGSGNTIYF. Here the CDR3 DNA reads TGTGCCAGCAGTGAGACGACAGGATCTGGAAACACCATATATTTT.

The rearrangement uses TRBV6-2 or TRBV6-3 and TRBJ1-2; TRBD1 might be the D (5 bases). The CDR3 has 15 residues. Between the trimmed V and J ends, which lost 0 bases and 2 bases, there was a span of 10 bases. Germline V gene data show CDR1 as MNHEY and CDR2 as SVGEGT. This CDR3 is CASSYSKRGNYGYTF. The DNA for the CDR3 is TGTGCCAGCAGTTACTCGAAAAGGGGCAACTATGGCTACACCTTC.

Here the CDR3 DNA reads TGTGCCAGCAGCCCGAGGACAGGGATGGGGGAAAAACTGTTTTTT. It yields the protein CASSPRTGMGEKLFF. The chain couples TRBV16 to TRBJ1-4; 8 bases fit TRBD1. The length of the CDR3 is 15 residues. The germline V gene encodes CDR1 KGHSY and CDR2 FQNENV. The junction had 9 bases not matched to a gene; V was cut back by 4 bases and J by 8 bases.

The genes are TRBV9 and TRBJ2-1; TRBD2 matches at 13 bases. CDR1 SGDLS and CDR2 YYNGEE come from the germline V gene. V trimming: 4 bases; J trimming: 0 bases; junction bases outside the gene matches: 10. This CDR3 region has 19 residues. CDR3 in amino acids: CASSPTGLAGDTSYNEQFF. DNA of the CDR3: TGTGCCAGCAGCCCCACCGGACTAGCGGGGGACACCTCCTACAATGAGCAGTTCTTC.

Here the CDR3 reads CASIIPGLYGYTF. The CDR3 nucleotides are TGTGCCAGCATAATTCCCGGGCTATATGGCTACACCTTC. The chain employs TRBV6-5 and TRBJ1-2; no firm D call. Deletions cut 7 bases from V and 5 bases from J, with 14 bases between. Germline CDR1 reads MNHEY; CDR2 reads SVGAGI. The CDR3 has 13 amino acids.

V gene TRBV18 combines with J gene TRBJ1-3; the D gene is possibly TRBD1 (6 bases). The germline V gene encodes CDR1 KGHSH and CDR2 LQKENI. The length of the CDR3 is 15 residues. Trimming took off 5 bases at V and 5 bases at J, with 16 bases between the two ends. The CDR3 protein is CASSTKDSSRNTIYF. CDR3 bases: TGTGCCAGCTCAACCAAGGACAGTTCGAGAAACACCATATATTTT.

This rearrangement joins TRBV4-1 to TRBJ1-6; D is unclear. CDR1 is MGHRA, CDR2 YSYEKL, per germline. The CDR3 totals 14 residues. V lost 0 bases, J lost 8 bases, and 8 bases lay in between. CDR3 DNA: TGCGCCAGCAGCCAAGAGGGCAGCTATTCACCCCTCCACTTT. Translation: CASSQEGSYSPLHF.

The genes are TRBV19 and TRBJ2-1; 10 bases are a match to TRBD2. CDR3 length: 15 amino acids. CDR1 is LNHDA and CDR2 is SQIVND in the germline V gene (reference sequence). The trim removed 4 bases at V and 7 bases at J, leaving 7 bases unmatched. The CDR3 reads CASSTSSGSRNEQFF. CDR3 nucleotide sequence: TGTGCCAGTAGTACCTCTAGCGGGAGTCGAAATGAGCAGTTCTTC.

This clone was observed a single time. This chain links TRBV30 with TRBJ1-6; TRBD1 matches 7 bases. Germline V CDR1 and CDR2: GTSNPN, SVGIG (reference sequence). V shed 1 base, J shed 9 bases, and the junction held 3 bases outside the gene matches. The CDR3 is 13 amino acids. The CDR3 region is CAWSGGTVSPLHF. CDR3 coding DNA: TGTGCCTGGAGTGGTGGGACAGTTTCACCCCTCCACTTT.

The chain employs TRBV19 and TRBJ1-1, with D uncertain. The CDR3 loop spans 13 amino acids. Trimming stripped 2 bases from V and 12 bases from J, with 16 bases between. Per the germline V gene, CDR1 is LNHDA and CDR2 is SQIVND (reference sequence). The CDR3 DNA reads as TGTGCCAGTAGTATAATGAACGACCGGACGACTTTCTTT. As protein: CASSIMNDRTTFF. Supplemented by reference TRBV19 and TRBJ1-1, the full variable domain reads DGGITQSPKYLFRKEGQNVTLSCEQNLNHDAMYWYRQDPGQGLRLIYYSQIVNDFQKGDIAEGYSVSREKKESFPLTVTSAQKNPTAFYLCASSIMNDRTTFFGQGTRLTVV.

CDR3 protein: CASSALLNTIYF. CDR3 bases: TGTGCCAGCTCGGCGTTACTGAACACCATATATTTT. The chain has TRBV18 and TRBJ1-3; no reliable D call. Germline CDR1 is KGHSH and CDR2 is LQKENI. The V end lost 6 bases, the J end lost 7 bases, and 10 bases lay between the germline ends. The CDR3 length is 12 residues. The variable domain in full, with the rest retrieved from reference TRBV18 and TRBJ1-3, is NAGVMQNPRHLVRRRGQEARLRCSPMKGHSHVYWYRQLPEEGLKFMVYLQKENIIDESGMPKERFSAEFPKEGPSILRIQQVVRGDSAAYFCASSALLNTIYFGEGSWLTVV.

V is TRBV19 and J is TRBJ2-7, with 7 positions matching TRBD2. CDR1 is LNHDA, CDR2 SQIVND, per germline (reference sequence). The CDR3 is 13 residues long. Trimming cost V 5 bases and J 6 bases; bases outside gene matches: 7. CDR3 in DNA: TGTGCCAGTAGTCCTTTTGGCGGGGGCGAGCAGTACTTC. Residues: CASSPFGGGEQYF.